The 12 T cell receptor beta chains presented below share a single source sample, sequenced in a study of OX40 agonist ivuxolimab in advanced cancers. Some clones are missing from TCRdb's copy, which holds only in-frame ones; the method was immunoSEQ multiplex PCR. The profile shows about 14,000 clones, 80% of them singletons. The sample was CD4+ or CD8+ T cells sorted from blood, taken in a trial of the OX40 agonist ivuxolimab. The receptors stem from an adult with an advanced solid tumor such as melanoma, head and neck, liver or kidney cancer.

The CDR3 bases are TGTGCCAGCAGTTTTATGGGGGTAACGATAGAGACCCAGTACTTC. This gives the protein CASSFMGVTIETQYF. The chain is built from TRBV28 and TRBJ2-5; perhaps D is TRBD1 or TRBD2 (5 bases each). The CDR3 runs 15 residues. Trimming took 3 bases from V and 4 from J, leaving 15 bases between them. The germline V gene has CDR1 MDHEN and CDR2 SYDVKM.

The chain couples TRBV5-1 to TRBJ1-1, with D uncertain. The V gene lost 4 bases and the J gene lost 3 bases, with 16 bases spanning the gap. The CDR3 extends over 15 amino acids. The germline gives CDR1 SGHRS, CDR2 YFSETQ. The CDR3 DNA is TGCGCCAGCAGCAAGCCCCCTGAAGGAGACACTGAAGCTTTCTTT. As protein: CASSKPPEGDTEAFF. The variable domain in full, completed from reference TRBV5-1 and TRBJ1-1, reads KAGVTQTPRYLIKTRGQQVTLSCSPISGHRSVSWYQQTPGQGLQFLFEYFSETQRNKGNFPGRFSGRQFSNSRSEMNVSTLELGDSALYLCASSKPPEGDTEAFFGQGTRLTVV.

This clone was found a few times. The chain links TRBV7-8 to TRBJ2-1; D ambiguous. Trimming left V 5 bases short and J 6 bases short, with 8 bases between. This CDR3 has 12 residues. Looked up from germline, CDR1 is SGHVS and CDR2 is FQNEAQ. The CDR3 coding sequence is TGTGCCAGCAGCCGATGGAGCAATGAGCAGTTCTTC. This encodes CASSRWSNEQFF. The full variable domain, in which reference TRBV7-8 and TRBJ2-1 provide the parts outside the CDR3, is GAGVSQSPRYKVAKRGQDVALRCDPISGHVSLFWYQQALGQGPEFLTYFQNEAQLDKSGLPSDRFFAERPEGSVSTLKIQRTQQEDSAVYLCASSRWSNEQFFGPGTRLTVL.

This clone was counted only a few times. The chain joins TRBV4-1 to TRBJ2-1, with 8 bases fitting TRBD2. The CDR3 extends over 15 amino acids. CDR1 and CDR2 from the germline V gene are MGHRA and YSYEKL. The V and J ends lost 2 bases and 7 bases, in that order; junction bases with no gene match: 7. As DNA, the CDR3 is TGCGCCAGCAGCCAATTGAGCGGGAGTACAAATGAGCAGTTCTTC. This gives the protein CASSQLSGSTNEQFF.

The rearrangement joins TRBV9 to TRBJ2-3, with D uncertain. This CDR3 contains 15 residues. Looked up from germline, CDR1 is SGDLS and CDR2 is YYNGEE. V dropped 0 bases and J dropped 5 bases, with 13 bases sitting between them. The CDR3 sequence: CASSVATGGKDTQYF. In nucleotides, the CDR3 is TGTGCCAGCAGCGTAGCCACGGGCGGAAAAGATACGCAGTATTTT.

The chain couples TRBV7-9 to TRBJ2-7, with D perhaps given as TRBD1 or TRBD2 (5 bases each). There are 13 residues in the CDR3. Looked up from germline, CDR1 is SEHNR and CDR2 is FQNEAQ (reference sequence). Deletions cut 3 bases from V and 6 bases from J, with 12 bases between. The CDR3 DNA reads as TGTGCCAGCAGCTTTGGGGGAGCCCTCGAGCAGTACTTC. It is translated as CASSFGGALEQYF.

CDR3 loop: CASSSGPFEAFF. The CDR3 coding sequence is TGTGCCAGCAGCTCGGGCCCTTTTGAAGCTTTCTTT. The chain is built from TRBV5-6 and TRBJ1-1; D is unresolved. Germline assignment: CDR1 SGHDT and CDR2 YYEEEE. The CDR3 runs to 12 residues. Trimming took off 3 bases at V and 7 bases at J, with 10 bases between the two ends.

This clone was detected a few times. The chain links TRBV7-9 to TRBJ2-7; D possibly matches TRBD1 or TRBD2 (5 bases each). The CDR3 loop spans 12 amino acids. V was pared by 4 bases and J by 4 bases, with 8 bases between. Germline-derived CDR1 and CDR2 are SEHNR and FQNEAQ (reference sequence). The CDR3 DNA sequence: TGTGCCAGCAGCTACGAGGGGTACGAGCAGTACTTC. It yields the protein CASSYEGYEQYF.

Turning to this clone: A junction boundary mismatches the germline segment, possibly from a read error. V gene TRBV5-1 combines with J gene TRBJ2-4; possible D gene TRBD1, 6 bases. Germline loops: CDR1 SGHRS, CDR2 YFSETQ. This CDR3 is built from 16 residues. This CDR3 is CASSSDRPGAKNIHYF. For the CDR3, the DNA is TGCGCCAGCAGCTCGGACAGACCAGGAGCCAAAAACATTCATTACTTC.

V gene TRBV7-3 combines with J gene TRBJ2-1; 11 bases fit TRBD2. Germline CDR1 reads SGHTA; CDR2 reads FQGTGA. Losses at the gene ends were 4 bases for V and 7 bases for J; bases not matched to a gene: 6. There are 15 residues in the CDR3. CDR3 sequence: CASSSPGTSGNEQFF. DNA for the CDR3: TGTGCCAGCAGCTCACCCGGGACTAGCGGAAATGAGCAGTTCTTC.

This clone is medium-sized within its sample. The chain couples TRBV9 to TRBJ2-2, with D hard to call. Trimming took 1 base from V and 9 from J, leaving 7 bases between them. The CDR3 is made up of 12 amino acids. The V gene's germline CDR1 is SGDLS and CDR2 YYNGEE. CDR3 DNA sequence: TGTGCCAGCAGCGTATCTAACCGGGAGCTGTTTTTT. Its translation is CASSVSNRELFF.

This chain joins TRBV11-2 and TRBJ2-7, with TRBD1 matching over 8 bases. This CDR3 has 15 amino acids. Trimming at V came to 5 bases and at J to 5 bases, leaving 11 bases not matched to a gene. Germline CDR1 and CDR2: SGHAT and FQNNGV. CDR3 bases: TGTGCCAGCAGCCCGAAGGCAGGGGGCTCTAACGAGCAGTACTTC. Protein sequence: CASSPKAGGSNEQYF.